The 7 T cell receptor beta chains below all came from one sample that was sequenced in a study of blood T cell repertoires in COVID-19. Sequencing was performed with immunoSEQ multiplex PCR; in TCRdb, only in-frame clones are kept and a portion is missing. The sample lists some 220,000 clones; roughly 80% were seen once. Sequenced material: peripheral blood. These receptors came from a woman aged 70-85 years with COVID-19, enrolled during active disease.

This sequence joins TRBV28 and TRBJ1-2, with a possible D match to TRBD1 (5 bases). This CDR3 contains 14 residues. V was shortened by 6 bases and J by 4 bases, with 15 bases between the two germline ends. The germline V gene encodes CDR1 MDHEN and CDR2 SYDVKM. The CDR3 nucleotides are TGTGCCAGCAGACCAACAGGCGCTTCCTATGGCTACACCTTC. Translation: CASRPTGASYGYTF.

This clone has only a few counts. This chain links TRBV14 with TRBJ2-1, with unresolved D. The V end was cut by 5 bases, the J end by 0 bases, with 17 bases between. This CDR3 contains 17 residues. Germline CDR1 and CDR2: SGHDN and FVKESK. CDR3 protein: CASSEYEPWSSYNEQFF. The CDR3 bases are TGTGCCAGCAGCGAATATGAACCCTGGAGCTCCTACAATGAGCAGTTCTTC.

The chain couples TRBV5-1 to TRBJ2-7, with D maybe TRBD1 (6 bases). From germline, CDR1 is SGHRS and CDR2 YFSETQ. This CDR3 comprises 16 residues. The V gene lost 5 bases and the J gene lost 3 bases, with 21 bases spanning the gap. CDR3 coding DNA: TGCGCCAGCAGGAATGGACAGCGGACGAGGGACTACGAGCAGTACTTC. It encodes CASRNGQRTRDYEQYF.

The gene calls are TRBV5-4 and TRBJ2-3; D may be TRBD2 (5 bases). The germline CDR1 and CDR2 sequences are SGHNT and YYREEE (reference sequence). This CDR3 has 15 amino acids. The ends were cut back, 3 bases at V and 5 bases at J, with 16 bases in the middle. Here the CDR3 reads CASSSQRDLIDTQYF. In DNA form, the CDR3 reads TGTGCCAGCAGCTCCCAACGGGATTTAATAGATACGCAGTATTTT. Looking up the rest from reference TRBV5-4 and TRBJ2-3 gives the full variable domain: ETGVTQSPTHLIKTRGQQVTLRCSSQSGHNTVSWYQQALGQGPQFIFQYYREEENGRGNFPPRFSGLQFPNYSSELNVNALELDDSALYLCASSSQRDLIDTQYFGPGTRLTVL.

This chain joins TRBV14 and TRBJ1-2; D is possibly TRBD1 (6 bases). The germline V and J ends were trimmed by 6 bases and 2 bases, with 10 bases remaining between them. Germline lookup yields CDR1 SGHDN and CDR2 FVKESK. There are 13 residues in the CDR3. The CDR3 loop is CASSPGTNYGYTF. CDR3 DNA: TGTGCCAGCAGTCCCGGGACAAACTATGGCTACACCTTC. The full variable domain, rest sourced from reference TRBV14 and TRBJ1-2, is EAGVTQFPSHSVIEKGQTVTLRCDPISGHDNLYWYRRVMGKEIKFLLHFVKESKQDESGMPNNRFLAERTGGTYSTLKVQPAELEDSGVYFCASSPGTNYGYTFGSGTRLTVV.

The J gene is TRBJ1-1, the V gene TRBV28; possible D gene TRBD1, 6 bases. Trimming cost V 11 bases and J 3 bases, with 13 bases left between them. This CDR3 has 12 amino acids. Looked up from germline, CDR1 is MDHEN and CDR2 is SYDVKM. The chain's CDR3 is CAAEGGDTEAFF. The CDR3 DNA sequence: TGTGCCGCGGAAGGGGGGGACACTGAAGCTTTCTTT. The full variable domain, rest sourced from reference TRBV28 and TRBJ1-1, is DVKVTQSSRYLVKRTGEKVFLECVQDMDHENMFWYRQDPGLGLRLIYFSYDVKMKEKGDIPEGYSVSREKKERFSLILESASTNQTSMYLCAAEGGDTEAFFGQGTRLTVV.

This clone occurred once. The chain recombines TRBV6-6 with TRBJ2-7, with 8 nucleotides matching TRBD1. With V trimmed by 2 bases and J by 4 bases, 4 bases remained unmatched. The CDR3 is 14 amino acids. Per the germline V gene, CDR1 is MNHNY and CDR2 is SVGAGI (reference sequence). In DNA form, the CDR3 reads TGTGCCAGCAGTTACAGGACAGGGCTATACGAGCAGTACTTC. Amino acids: CASSYRTGLYEQYF.